This entry describes one T cell receptor beta chain. Its specific antigen is unknown. No qualities accompany the bases; no much larger clone lies one base away. The data belong to a study of CD8 T cells in Susac syndrome (dated by TCRdb to about 2019). Some background on the complete study: Among the Susac syndrome patients who were sequenced, clinically active disease was present in roughly six and clinical remission was observed in fewer than 10. At the time of blood withdrawal, Susac syndrome patients were either therapy-naive, taking corticosteroids (with some also receiving IVIg), or on IVIg alone. Repertoire sequencing was used to test whether CD8+ T cell activation and differentiation in Susac syndrome was antigen driven.

RNA was extracted using the RNeasy kit, and about 0.45 to 1 ug of the RNA was reverse transcribed with random hexamers. The immunoSEQ multiplex PCR assay, which covers 54 Vbeta and 13 Jbeta segments, was used to amplify TCR beta CDR3 regions. PCR amplification bias was corrected using a synthetic template baseline for primer optimization and computational correction. The authors' analysis ran thus. Reads were annotated to V, D and J genes per IMGT and analyzed with immunoSEQ Analyzer, keeping only productive sequences. To calculate clonality, Shannon entropy was normalized by log2 of the number of productive unique sequences and then subtracted from one. Public and private clones were assessed among the 100 most prevalent clones of each patient and control. Clones were defined as Susac-specific if absent from the healthy and MS cohorts, from approximately 1,100 published viral clones and from other ImmuneACCESS disease sequences. TCRdb ran its own pipeline on the public reads, namely fastp trimming at Q25 and MiXCR clone calling, and kept in-frame beta chains. Records with the same CDR3 protein are collapsed into one entry carrying the most frequent genes and DNA. These V and J calls are TCRdb output, not the study's own analysis. In all, the sample holds around 110,000 distinct CDR3 sequences, and just over 95% of those were seen once. The top ten hold about 0.14% of the sample.

Here is what the overall study found, with its caveats: The number of individuals in the TCR sequencing and HLA analysis was acknowledged as relatively small. The CD4+ T cell repertoire of patients with Susac syndrome showed no detectable clonal expansion.

High-throughput TCR beta sequencing profiled peripheral blood CD8+ and CD4+ T cells from healthy donors, Susac syndrome patients and multiple sclerosis patients. Susac syndrome patients met recently defined diagnostic criteria for definite or probable disease. Bulk CD8+ and CD4+ T cells were purified by magnetic negative isolation, whereas CD8+ TEMRA cells were enriched by FACS. Blood was collected in EDTA tubes and processed within 24 hours, with PBMCs isolated through density gradient centrifugation. PBMCs destined for TCR sequencing were cryopreserved in liquid nitrogen and later thawed in a 37 °C water bath. A purity of at least 90% was achieved for sorted or isolated CD4+, CD8+ and CD8+ TEMRA cells. V is clipped by 2 bases and J by 3 bases, and the sequence between their germline boundaries is 8 bases long. The CDR3, from cysteine to phenylalanine, totals 13 residues. Left in the record is the CDR3 DNA by itself, 39 bases read in frame from the first base.

Input material: CD4+ T cells from PBMCs. The V and J genes are TRBV12-3 or TRBV12-4 and TRBJ2-7; no D gene is confidently identified. This receptor was taken from a human donor with Susac syndrome. The DNA is as follows: TGTGCCAGCAGTTTATTCAGAAACTACGAGCAGTACTTC. Its protein product is CASSLFRNYEQYF.